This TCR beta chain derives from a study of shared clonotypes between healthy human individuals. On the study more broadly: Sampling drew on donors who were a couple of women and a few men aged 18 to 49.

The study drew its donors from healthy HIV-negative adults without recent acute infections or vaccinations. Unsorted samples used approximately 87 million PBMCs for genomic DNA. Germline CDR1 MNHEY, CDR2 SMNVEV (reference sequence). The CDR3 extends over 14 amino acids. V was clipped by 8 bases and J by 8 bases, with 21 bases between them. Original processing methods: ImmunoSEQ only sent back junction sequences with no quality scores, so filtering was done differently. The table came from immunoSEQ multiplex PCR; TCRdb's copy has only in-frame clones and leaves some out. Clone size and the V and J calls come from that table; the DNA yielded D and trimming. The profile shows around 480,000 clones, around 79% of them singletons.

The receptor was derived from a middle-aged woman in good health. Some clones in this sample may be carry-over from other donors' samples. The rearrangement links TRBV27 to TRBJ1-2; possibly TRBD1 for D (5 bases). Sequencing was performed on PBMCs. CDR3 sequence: CASSPVGVSGGYTF. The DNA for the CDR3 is TGTGCCAGCTCCCCTGTGGGGGTCTCGGGAGGCTACACCTTC.